This T cell receptor (beta chain) was sequenced for a study of blood T cells in healthy people across ages. The overall study: About one barcoded beta molecule was captured per two T cells (by template switching).

This clonotype has more than one count but fewer than ten. The CDR3 runs to 13 residues. After removal of 5 bases from V and 4 bases from J, the junction contained 5 bases not matched to a gene. The germline V gene has CDR1 MNHEY and CDR2 SMNVEV (reference sequence). PCR was performed a second time for roughly 7 to 12 cycles using a sample-barcoded 5' primer and a J-beta primer mix. TCRdb recomputed calls from the 5' RACE reads with MiXCR, one row per CDR3 protein. The data hold hundreds of thousands of distinct CDR3 sequences, with approximately 25% observed a single time. These data were likewise used in another study, on T cells of mothers and their children. That work contributes: Study donors consisted of a few healthy Caucasian mothers and their six children. The study obtained over 8 million TCR beta CDR3 reads per mother and 2.5 million to 3 million per child.

Sequenced: blood. V usage is TRBV27 and J usage is TRBJ2-7; TRBD1 aligns across 7 bases. This sequence originates from a boy younger than 18 in good health. The DNA for the CDR3 is TGTGCCAGCAGTATAGGGGGCAGGTACGAGCAGTACTTC. As protein: CASSIGGRYEQYF.